This T cell receptor beta chain was recorded in a study of blood T cell repertoires in COVID-19. Losses at the gene ends were 1 base for V and 9 bases for J; bases not matched to a gene: 1. The CDR3 loop spans 12 amino acids. Per the study methods: Reference gene primer amplification gave estimated nucleated cell counts. Here immunoSEQ multiplex PCR was the method, and the copy in TCRdb shows in-frame clones only, minus some. The DNA gave D and trimming, while V, J and clone size come from that table. The sample carries 68,000 or so clones, 88% recorded once. The source of this sequence is a human donor in a cohort sampled during active COVID-19. The chain employs TRBV12-3 or TRBV12-4 and TRBJ1-1; TRBD1 aligns across 8 bases. What was sequenced was peripheral blood. The CDR3 is CASSLVRGQAFF. CDR3 bases: TGTGCCAGCAGTTTAGTCAGGGGGCAAGCTTTCTTT.